This T cell receptor beta chain was sequenced in a study of cytomegalovirus exposure and HLA in healthy donors. Germline V gives CDR1 SEHNR, CDR2 FQNEAQ (reference sequence). This CDR3 is 14 amino acids long. Deletions cut 2 bases from V and 1 base from J, with 8 bases between. In its sample, this clone was seen a few times. Within the sample, other DNA sequences also encode this same CDR3. PCR amplification relied on 60 Vbeta primers (plus 13 Jbeta primers). The method was immunoSEQ multiplex PCR; TCRdb's version includes in-frame clones alone and lacks a portion of them. Of over 200,000 clones listed, approximately 82% are singletons.

The receptor was isolated from a male donor in good health and CMV-seronegative. The chain employs TRBV7-9 and TRBJ1-1; D gene ambiguous. The specimen was PBMCs. CDR3 nucleotides: TGTGCCAGCAGCTTATGGGGAGAGAACACTGAAGCTTTCTTT. Translation: CASSLWGENTEAFF.